A single sample is the source of the 26 T cell receptor beta chains below, sequenced in a study of cytomegalovirus exposure and HLA in healthy donors. PCR involved 60 Vbeta and 13 Jbeta primers. Using immunoSEQ multiplex PCR, the repertoire was profiled, and TCRdb retains in-frame clones only, with some absent. The sample shows around 200,000 clones, roughly 80% of them seen only once. Sequenced sample: PBMCs. These receptors were collected from a woman younger than 35 in good health and CMV-seronegative.

The CDR3 spells CASSYPRVNTQYF. DNA for the CDR3: TGTGCCAGCAGTTACCCCAGGGTTAATACGCAGTATTTT. The chain joins TRBV6-5 to TRBJ2-3; a possible D gene is TRBD1 (5 bases). CDR3 length: 13 residues. Germline V gives CDR1 MNHEY, CDR2 SVGAGI. V was trimmed by 2 bases and J by 7 bases, leaving 10 bases between them.

This chain links TRBV5-4 with TRBJ2-1; 8 bases agree with TRBD1. V lost 0 bases and J lost 8; bases outside the gene matches: 4. Germline assignment: CDR1 SGHNT and CDR2 YYREEE (reference sequence). The CDR3 extends over 14 amino acids. Here the CDR3 reads CASSLGQGADEQFF. CDR3 in DNA: TGTGCCAGCAGCTTGGGGCAGGGGGCCGATGAGCAGTTCTTC.

CDR3 residues: CASSWTGDEQYF. CDR3 DNA: TGTGCCAGCAGCTGGACAGGGGACGAGCAGTACTTC. J is TRBJ2-7 and V is TRBV5-6, with 9 bases that match TRBD1. The CDR3 spans 12 residues. V dropped 3 bases and J dropped 5; count of bases not matched to a gene: 0. Germline V lookup: CDR1 SGHDT, CDR2 YYEEEE.

The chain carries TRBV6-5 and TRBJ2-2, with 7 bases fitting TRBD2. Losses at the gene ends were 0 bases for V and 4 bases for J; bases not matched to a gene: 2. The CDR3 spans 15 residues. Germline loops: CDR1 MNHEY, CDR2 SVGAGI. The CDR3 sequence is CASSYSQRGTGELFF. In DNA form, the CDR3 reads TGTGCCAGCAGTTACTCCCAGCGGGGCACCGGGGAGCTGTTTTTT.

This chain connects TRBV7-9 to TRBJ1-1; D ambiguous. This CDR3 is built from 15 residues. Trimming left V 1 base short and J 1 base short, with 10 bases between. The germline V gene has CDR1 SEHNR and CDR2 FQNEAQ (reference sequence). CDR3 region: CASSLDRHPNTEAFF. DNA of the CDR3: TGTGCCAGCAGCTTAGATAGACACCCGAACACTGAAGCTTTCTTT.

The chain is built from TRBV5-4 and TRBJ2-7; possibly TRBD1 for D (5 bases). The V and J ends lost 2 bases and 6 bases respectively, with 15 bases between them. Germline V gives CDR1 SGHNT, CDR2 YYREEE (reference sequence). The CDR3 is 14 residues long. The CDR3 region is CASSFLGRALEQYF. For the CDR3, the DNA is TGTGCCAGCAGCTTTCTCGGCAGGGCCCTCGAGCAGTACTTC.

V gene TRBV6-5 combines with J gene TRBJ1-5; the D is unclear. The CDR3 covers 15 residues. V dropped 6 bases and J dropped 3 bases, with 15 bases sitting between them. Germline CDR1 reads MNHEY; CDR2 reads SVGAGI. CDR3 bases: TGTGCCAGCAGACCAACCAGTCAGATCAATCAGCCCCAGCATTTT. This codes for CASRPTSQINQPQHF.

The chain recombines TRBV27 with TRBJ2-7; 7 nucleotides line up with TRBD1. After removal of 3 bases from V and 4 bases from J, the junction contained 6 bases not matched to a gene. The CDR3 is made up of 14 amino acids. Germline values: CDR1 MNHEY, CDR2 SMNVEV (reference sequence). CDR3 nucleotides: TGTGCCAGCAGTTTGAGCAGGGGGTCATACGAGCAGTACTTC. Residues: CASSLSRGSYEQYF.

This chain connects TRBV29-1 to TRBJ1-5; 7 bases map to TRBD1. V dropped 6 bases and J dropped 5; count of bases not matched to a gene: 7. The germline V gene encodes CDR1 SQVTM and CDR2 ANQGSEA. The CDR3 is 13 residues long. The CDR3 DNA is TGCAGCGTCCGCGGACAGGCCGATCAGCCCCAGCATTTT. Its translation: CSVRGQADQPQHF.

V usage is TRBV5-1 and J usage is TRBJ1-5; 7 bases match TRBD1. The junction had 7 bases not matched to a gene; V was cut back by 4 bases and J by 3 bases. The CDR3 has 15 residues. Germline lookup yields CDR1 SGHRS and CDR2 YFSETQ. The CDR3 spells CASSPGGQDNQPQHF. As DNA, the CDR3 is TGCGCCAGCAGCCCTGGAGGACAGGACAATCAGCCCCAGCATTTT.

CDR3 bases: TGTGCCAGCAGCCAAAGCGGGGGGCAAGAGACCCAGTACTTC. It yields the protein CASSQSGGQETQYF. J is TRBJ2-5 and V is TRBV4-2, with 9 bases fitting TRBD2. The CDR3 loop spans 14 amino acids. CDR1 and CDR2 (germline): LGHNA, YNFKEQ. V was pared by 2 bases and J by 2 bases, with 0 bases of the junction left unmatched.

V and J are TRBV29-1 and TRBJ1-1; TRBD1 agrees at 9 bases. V gave up 6 bases and J gave up 3 bases; unmatched junction bases: 2. The CDR3 runs to 12 residues. Per the germline V gene, CDR1 is SQVTM and CDR2 is ANQGSEA. In nucleotides, the CDR3 is TGCAGCGTAAGACAGGGGGACACTGAAGCTTTCTTT. Its protein product is CSVRQGDTEAFF. The variable domain in full, completed from reference TRBV29-1 and TRBJ1-1, reads SAVISQKPSRDICQRGTSLTIQCQVDSQVTMMFWYRQQPGQSLTLIATANQGSEATYESGFVIDKFPISRPNLTFSTLTVSNMSPEDSSIYLCSVRQGDTEAFFGQGTRLTVV.

The J gene is TRBJ2-5, the V gene TRBV6-1; no reliable D call. Trimming removed 7 bases at V and 7 bases at J, with 13 bases between. CDR1 and CDR2 from the germline V gene are MNHNS and SASEGT. The CDR3 sequence is 12 residues long. CDR3 loop: CASTLDRRTQYF. Here the CDR3 DNA reads TGTGCCAGCACCCTGGATAGGAGGACCCAGTACTTC.

The chain is built from TRBV6-6 and TRBJ2-3, with D possibly matching TRBD2 (6 bases). V dropped 5 bases and J dropped 2 bases, with 11 bases sitting between them. This CDR3 region has 14 residues. Germline CDR1 MNHNY, CDR2 SVGAGI (reference sequence). The CDR3 nucleotides read TGTGCCAGCAGTCCGGGGGACCTCACAGATACGCAGTATTTT. Translation gives CASSPGDLTDTQYF.

This sequence joins TRBV2 and TRBJ1-4; 8 bases are shared with TRBD1. Germline V gene data show CDR1 as SNHLY and CDR2 as FYNNEI. CDR3 size: 14 residues. Germline trimming cut 5 bases from V and 7 bases from J; bases unmatched to any gene: 6. The CDR3 bases are TGTGCCAGCAGTTCGGACAGGGTTGGTGAAAAACTGTTTTTT. Translated: CASSSDRVGEKLFF. Combining the CDR3 with reference TRBV2 and TRBJ1-4 gives the whole variable domain EPEVTQTPSHQVTQMGQEVILRCVPISNHLYFYWYRQILGQKVEFLVSFYNNEISEKSEIFDDQFSVERPDGSNFTLKIRSTKLEDSAMYFCASSSDRVGEKLFFGSGTQLSVL.

The rearrangement uses TRBV6-4 and TRBJ2-2; 10 bases line up with TRBD1. The CDR3 runs to 19 residues. The germline gives CDR1 MRHNA, CDR2 SNTAGT. The V gene end was trimmed by 7 bases and the J gene end by 5 bases; junction bases not matched to a gene: 19. CDR3 in amino acids: CASTWPPNRDRGLTGELFF. DNA for the CDR3: TGTGCCAGCACTTGGCCGCCCAACAGAGACAGGGGGCTAACCGGGGAGCTGTTTTTT.

This clone was observed once. The chain joins TRBV11-3 to TRBJ2-7; D not resolved. Per the germline V gene, CDR1 is SGHNT and CDR2 is YENEEA. CDR3 length: 12 residues. The V gene lost 5 bases and the J gene lost 6 bases, with 11 bases spanning the gap. CDR3: CASSPNSGEQYF. In DNA, the CDR3 is TGTGCCAGCAGCCCGAACAGTGGCGAGCAGTACTTC.

This rearrangement joins TRBV7-9 to TRBJ2-7, with 9 bases fitting TRBD1. CDR3 length: 15 residues. With V trimmed by 5 bases and J by 2 bases, 7 bases remained unmatched. Germline lookup yields CDR1 SEHNR and CDR2 FQNEAQ (reference sequence). Written as DNA, the CDR3 is TGTGCCAGCAGCCCCCGGGACAGGGCGGCCTACGAGCAGTACTTC. It translates to CASSPRDRAAYEQYF. Supplemented by reference TRBV7-9 and TRBJ2-7, the full variable domain reads DTGVSQNPRHKITKRGQNVTFRCDPISEHNRLYWYRQTLGQGPEFLTYFQNEAQLEKSRLLSDRFSAERPKGSFSTLEIQRTEQGDSAMYLCASSPRDRAAYEQYFGPGTRLTVT.

The chain employs TRBV7-9 and TRBJ2-1; D remains ambiguous. Germline V gives CDR1 SEHNR, CDR2 FQNEAQ (reference sequence). Trimming took off 6 bases at V and 0 bases at J, with 6 bases between the two ends. The length of the CDR3 is 13 residues. The CDR3 DNA reads TGTGCCAGCAGGAAGAGCTCCTACAATGAGCAGTTCTTC. Translation gives CASRKSSYNEQFF.

This chain uses TRBV7-2 with TRBJ2-7, with 7 nucleotides matching TRBD2. This CDR3 contains 16 residues. Looked up from germline, CDR1 is SGHTA and CDR2 is FQGNSA. V dropped 5 bases and J dropped 3; count of bases not matched to a gene: 13. As DNA, the CDR3 is TGTGCCAGCAGCGAAGCCGGGACTACTACCGACTACGAGCAGTACTTC. Protein product: CASSEAGTTTDYEQYF.

There are a few counts of this clone. The rearrangement links TRBV7-8 to TRBJ1-1, with D unresolved. Germline V gene data show CDR1 as SGHVS and CDR2 as FQNEAQ. Trimming cost V 2 bases and J 3 bases, with 7 bases left between them. CDR3 length equals 13 residues. As DNA, the CDR3 is TGTGCCAGCAGCTTACGTCCGGACACTGAAGCTTTCTTT. This translates into CASSLRPDTEAFF.

The rearrangement uses TRBV10-3 and TRBJ2-1; TRBD2 might be the D (5 bases). The CDR3 loop spans 21 amino acids. Germline V CDR1 and CDR2: ENHRY, SYGVKD. V lost 4 bases, J lost 7 bases, and 35 bases lay in between. The CDR3 coding sequence is TGTGCCATCAGTGCTATTCGGCGTAGTGGGAGCCGGGGATTTTCGGAGAATGAGCAGTTCTTC. Protein: CAISAIRRSGSRGFSENEQFF.

V usage is TRBV29-1 and J usage is TRBJ2-3; unclear D gene. The V end lost 2 bases, the J end lost 0 bases, and 6 bases lay between the germline ends. The CDR3 sequence is 13 residues long. Germline values: CDR1 SQVTM, CDR2 ANQGSEA. CDR3 in DNA: TGCAGCGTTGAACCAGTCAGCACAGATACGCAGTATTTT. Its protein is CSVEPVSTDTQYF.

This chain joins TRBV19 and TRBJ1-5, with D possibly being TRBD1 (6 bases). The CDR3 has 13 residues. CDR1 is LNHDA, CDR2 SQIVND, per germline (reference sequence). The V end lost 5 bases, the J end lost 7 bases, and 12 bases lay between the germline ends. DNA for the CDR3: TGTGCCAGTAGTGTGGGGGCTTGGCAGCCCCAGCATTTT. Translating it yields CASSVGAWQPQHF.

V and J are TRBV27 and TRBJ1-2; tentative D call: TRBD1 (5 bases). The CDR3 is made up of 12 amino acids. CDR1 MNHEY and CDR2 SMNVEV come from the germline V gene (reference sequence). The V end was cut by 4 bases, the J end by 7 bases, with 10 bases between. CDR3 nucleotide sequence: TGTGCCAGCAGTTCTCAGGGTCGTGGCTACACCTTC. As protein: CASSSQGRGYTF.

V and J are TRBV4-2 and TRBJ2-5; maybe TRBD1 (6 bases). This CDR3 has 16 residues. CDR1 is LGHNA and CDR2 is YNFKEQ in the germline V gene. V lost 0 bases, J lost 9 bases, and 20 bases lay in between. The CDR3 DNA reads TGTGCCAGCAGCCAAGAGGTACCACAGGGCCCCGTGGCCCAGTACTTC. Protein sequence: CASSQEVPQGPVAQYF.